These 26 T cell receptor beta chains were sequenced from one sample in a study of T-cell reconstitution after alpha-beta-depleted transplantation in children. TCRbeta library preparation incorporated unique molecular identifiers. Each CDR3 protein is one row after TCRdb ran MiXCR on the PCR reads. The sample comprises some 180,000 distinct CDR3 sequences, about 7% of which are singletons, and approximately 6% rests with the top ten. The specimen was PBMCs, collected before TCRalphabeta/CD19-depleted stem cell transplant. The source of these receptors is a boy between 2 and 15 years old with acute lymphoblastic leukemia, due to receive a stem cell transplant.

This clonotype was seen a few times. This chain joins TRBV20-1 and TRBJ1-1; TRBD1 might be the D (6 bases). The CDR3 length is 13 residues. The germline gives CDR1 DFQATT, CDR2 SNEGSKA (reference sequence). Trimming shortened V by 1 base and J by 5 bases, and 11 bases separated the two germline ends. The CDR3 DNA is TGCAGTGCTAGAGGAGGGGGGGAAACTGAAGCTTTCTTT. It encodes CSARGGGETEAFF.

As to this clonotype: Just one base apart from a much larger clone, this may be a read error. In DNA, the CDR3 is TGTGCCAGCAGCTTAACAGGGGGCAGGGAAGAGACCCAGTACTTC. Its protein is CASSLTGGREETQYF. The genes are TRBV7-3 and TRBJ2-5; 7 bases line up with TRBD1. Losses at the gene ends were 0 bases for V and 3 bases for J; bases not matched to a gene: 4. Germline CDR1 reads SGHTA; CDR2 reads FQGTGA. This CDR3 is 15 amino acids long.

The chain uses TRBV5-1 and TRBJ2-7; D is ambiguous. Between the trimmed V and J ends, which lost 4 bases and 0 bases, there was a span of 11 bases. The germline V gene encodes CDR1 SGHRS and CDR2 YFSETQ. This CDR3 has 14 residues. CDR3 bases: TGCGCCAGCAGCCCCGGGCCGAGCTCCTACGAGCAGTACTTC. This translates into CASSPGPSSYEQYF.

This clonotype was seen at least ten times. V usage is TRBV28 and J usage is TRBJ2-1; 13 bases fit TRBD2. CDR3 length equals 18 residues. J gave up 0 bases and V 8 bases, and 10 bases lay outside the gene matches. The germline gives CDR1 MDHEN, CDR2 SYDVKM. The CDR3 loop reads CASSRTSGSRSSYNEQFF. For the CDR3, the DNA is TGTGCCAGCTCTAGGACTAGCGGGAGCCGTAGCTCCTACAATGAGCAGTTCTTC.

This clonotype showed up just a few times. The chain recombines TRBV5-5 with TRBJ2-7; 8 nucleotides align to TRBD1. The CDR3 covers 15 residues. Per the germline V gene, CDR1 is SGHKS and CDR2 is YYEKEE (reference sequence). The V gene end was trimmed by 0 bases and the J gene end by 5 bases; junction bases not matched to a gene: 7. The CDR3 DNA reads TGTGCCAGCAGCTTGGTGGCGACAGGGGTTAACGAGCAGTACTTC. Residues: CASSLVATGVNEQYF. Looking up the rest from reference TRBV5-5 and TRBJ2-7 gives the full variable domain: DAGVTQSPTHLIKTRGQQVTLRCSPISGHKSVSWYQQVLGQGPQFIFQYYEKEERGRGNFPDRFSARQFPNYSSELNVNALLLGDSALYLCASSLVATGVNEQYFGPGTRLTVT.

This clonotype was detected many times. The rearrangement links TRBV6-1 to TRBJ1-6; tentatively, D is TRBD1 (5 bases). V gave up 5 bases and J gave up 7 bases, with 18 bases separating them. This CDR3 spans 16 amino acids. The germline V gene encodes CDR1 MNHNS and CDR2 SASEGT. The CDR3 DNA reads TGTGCCAGCAGTCGGGACGGCAGGGAGCGCAATTCACCCCTCCACTTT. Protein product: CASSRDGRERNSPLHF.

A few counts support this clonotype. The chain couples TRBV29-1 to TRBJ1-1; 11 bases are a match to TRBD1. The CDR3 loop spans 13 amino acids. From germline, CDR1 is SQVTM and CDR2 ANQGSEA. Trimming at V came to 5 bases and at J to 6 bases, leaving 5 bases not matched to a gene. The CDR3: CSVSDRGLSEAFF. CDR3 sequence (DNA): TGCAGCGTTTCGGACAGGGGGCTTTCTGAAGCTTTCTTT.

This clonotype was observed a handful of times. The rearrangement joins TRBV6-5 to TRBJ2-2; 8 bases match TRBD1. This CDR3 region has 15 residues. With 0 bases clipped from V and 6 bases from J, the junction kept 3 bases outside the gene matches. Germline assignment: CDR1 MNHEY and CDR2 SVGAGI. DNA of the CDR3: TGTGCCAGCAGTTACTCACCACAGGGGGCCGGGGAGCTGTTTTTT. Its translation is CASSYSPQGAGELFF.

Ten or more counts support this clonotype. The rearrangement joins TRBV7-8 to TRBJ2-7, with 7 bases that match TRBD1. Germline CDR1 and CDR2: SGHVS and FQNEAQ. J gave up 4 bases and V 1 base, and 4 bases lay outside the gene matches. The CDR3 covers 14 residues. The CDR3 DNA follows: TGTGCCAGCAGCTTAGGGCAGGGGGTTTACGAGCAGTACTTC. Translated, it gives CASSLGQGVYEQYF.

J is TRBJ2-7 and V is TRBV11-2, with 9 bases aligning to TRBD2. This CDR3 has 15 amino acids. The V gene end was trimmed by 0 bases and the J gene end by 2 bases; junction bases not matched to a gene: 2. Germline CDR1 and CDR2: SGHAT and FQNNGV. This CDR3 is CASSLEASGAYEQYF. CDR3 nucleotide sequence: TGTGCCAGCAGCTTAGAGGCTAGCGGGGCCTACGAGCAGTACTTC.

The CDR3 loop is CASSQGGGTVVQPQHF. CDR3 bases: TGTGCCAGCAGCCAAGGAGGGGGGACAGTAGTCCAGCCCCAGCATTTT. The chain carries TRBV3-1 and TRBJ1-5; 7 positions match TRBD1. The CDR3 consists of 16 residues. Germline CDR1 LGHDT, CDR2 YNNKEL (reference sequence). J was trimmed by 7 bases and V by 1 base; bases with no gene match: 10.

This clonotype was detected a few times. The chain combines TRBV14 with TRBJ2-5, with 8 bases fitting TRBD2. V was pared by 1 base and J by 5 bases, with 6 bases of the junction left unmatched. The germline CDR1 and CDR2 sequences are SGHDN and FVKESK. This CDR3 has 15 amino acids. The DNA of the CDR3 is TGTGCCAGCAGCCAAGTCCACGGGAGGGAGGAGACCCAGTACTTC. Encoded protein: CASSQVHGREETQYF.

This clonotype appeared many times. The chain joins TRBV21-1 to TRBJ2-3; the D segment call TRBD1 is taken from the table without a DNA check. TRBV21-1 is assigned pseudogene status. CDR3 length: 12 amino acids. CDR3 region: CASGTRGDTQYF. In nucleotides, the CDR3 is TGTGCCAGCGGGACCAGGGGAGATACGCAGTATTTT.

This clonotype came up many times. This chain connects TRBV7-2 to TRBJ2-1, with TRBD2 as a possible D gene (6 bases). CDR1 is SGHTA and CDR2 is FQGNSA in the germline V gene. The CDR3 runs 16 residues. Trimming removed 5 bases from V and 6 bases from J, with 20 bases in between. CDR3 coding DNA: TGTGCCAGCAGCCCCGTTGCGGGACCAAGGGGCAATGAGCAGTTCTTC. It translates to CASSPVAGPRGNEQFF. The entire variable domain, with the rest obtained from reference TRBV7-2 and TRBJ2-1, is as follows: GAGVSQSPSNKVTEKGKDVELRCDPISGHTALYWYRQSLGQGLEFLIYFQGNSAPDKSGLPSDRFSAERTGGSVSTLTIQRTQQEDSAVYLCASSPVAGPRGNEQFFGPGTRLTVL.

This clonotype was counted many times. The CDR3 loop reads CASSVGRVVDTQYF. For the CDR3, the DNA is TGTGCCAGCAGCGTCGGCAGGGTGGTGGATACGCAGTATTTT. This chain connects TRBV9 to TRBJ2-3; a possible D gene is TRBD1 (5 bases). Trimming took off 2 bases at V and 6 bases at J, with 13 bases between the two ends. The CDR3 covers 14 residues. Germline V lookup: CDR1 SGDLS, CDR2 YYNGEE.

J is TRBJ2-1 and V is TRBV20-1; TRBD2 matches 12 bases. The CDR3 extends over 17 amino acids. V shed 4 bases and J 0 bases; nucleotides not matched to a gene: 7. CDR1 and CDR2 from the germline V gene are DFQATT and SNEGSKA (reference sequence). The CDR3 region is CSATGTSGFSSYNEQFF. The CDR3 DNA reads TGCAGTGCTACCGGGACTAGCGGGTTCAGCTCCTACAATGAGCAGTTCTTC.

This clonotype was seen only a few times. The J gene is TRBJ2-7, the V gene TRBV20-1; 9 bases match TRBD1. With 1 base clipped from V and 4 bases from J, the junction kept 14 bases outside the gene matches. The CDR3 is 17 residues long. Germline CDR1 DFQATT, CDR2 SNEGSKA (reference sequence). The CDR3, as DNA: TGCAGTGCTAGAGGAGGAGGCGCTGGACAGGGGTTGTACGAGCAGTACTTC. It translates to CSARGGGAGQGLYEQYF.

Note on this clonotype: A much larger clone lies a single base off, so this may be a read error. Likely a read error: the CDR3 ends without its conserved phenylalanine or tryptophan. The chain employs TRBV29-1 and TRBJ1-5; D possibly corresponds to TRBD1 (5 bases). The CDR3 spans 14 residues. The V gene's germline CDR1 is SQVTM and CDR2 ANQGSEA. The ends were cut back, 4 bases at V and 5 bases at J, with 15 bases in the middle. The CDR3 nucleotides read TGCAGCGTTGGGGTCCAGGGTAAAGATCAGCCCCAGCATTCT. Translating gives CSVGVQGKDQPQHS.

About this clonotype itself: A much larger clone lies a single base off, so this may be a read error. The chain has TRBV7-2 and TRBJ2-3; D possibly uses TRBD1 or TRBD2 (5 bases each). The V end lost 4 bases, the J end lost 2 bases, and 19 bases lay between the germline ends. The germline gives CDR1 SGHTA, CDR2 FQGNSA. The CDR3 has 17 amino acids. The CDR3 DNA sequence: TGTACCAGCAGCTCCTCGGGGTTCCTGGGGGACACAGATACGCAGTATTTT. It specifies CTSSSSGFLGDTDTQYF.

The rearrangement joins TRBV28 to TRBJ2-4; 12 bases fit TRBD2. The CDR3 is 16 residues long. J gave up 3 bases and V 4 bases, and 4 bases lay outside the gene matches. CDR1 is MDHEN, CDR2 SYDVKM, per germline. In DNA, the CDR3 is TGTGCCAGCAGTTCCTCTAGCGGGGGGGGCAAAAACATTCAGTACTTC. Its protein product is CASSSSSGGGKNIQYF.

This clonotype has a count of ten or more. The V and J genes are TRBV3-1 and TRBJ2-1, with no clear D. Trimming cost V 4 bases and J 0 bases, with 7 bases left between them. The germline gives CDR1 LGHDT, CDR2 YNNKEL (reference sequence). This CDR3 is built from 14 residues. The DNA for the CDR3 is TGTGCCAGCAGCCGGGTGGACTCCTACAATGAGCAGTTCTTC. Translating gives CASSRVDSYNEQFF.

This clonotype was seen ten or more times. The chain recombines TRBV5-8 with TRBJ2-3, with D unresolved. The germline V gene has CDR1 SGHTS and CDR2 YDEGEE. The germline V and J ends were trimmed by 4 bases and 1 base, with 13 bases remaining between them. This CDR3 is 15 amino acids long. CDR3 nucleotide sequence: TGTGCCAGCAGCCCGGGTACAAGAGGCACAGATACGCAGTATTTT. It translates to CASSPGTRGTDTQYF.

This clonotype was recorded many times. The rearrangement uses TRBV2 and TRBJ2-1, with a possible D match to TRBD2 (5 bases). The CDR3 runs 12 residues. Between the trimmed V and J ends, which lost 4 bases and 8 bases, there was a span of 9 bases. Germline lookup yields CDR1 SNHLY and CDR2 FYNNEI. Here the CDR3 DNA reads TGTGCCAGCAGTGGAGGGTGGGATGAGCAGTTCTTC. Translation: CASSGGWDEQFF.

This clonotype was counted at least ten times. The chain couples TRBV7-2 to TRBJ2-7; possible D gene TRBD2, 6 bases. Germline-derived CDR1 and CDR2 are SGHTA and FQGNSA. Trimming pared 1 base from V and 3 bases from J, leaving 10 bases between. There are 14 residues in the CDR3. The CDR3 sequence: CASSLGGVVYEQYF. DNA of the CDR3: TGTGCCAGCAGCTTAGGGGGGGTAGTCTACGAGCAGTACTTC. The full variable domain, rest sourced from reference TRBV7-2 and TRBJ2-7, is GAGVSQSPSNKVTEKGKDVELRCDPISGHTALYWYRQSLGQGLEFLIYFQGNSAPDKSGLPSDRFSAERTGGSVSTLTIQRTQQEDSAVYLCASSLGGVVYEQYFGPGTRLTVT.

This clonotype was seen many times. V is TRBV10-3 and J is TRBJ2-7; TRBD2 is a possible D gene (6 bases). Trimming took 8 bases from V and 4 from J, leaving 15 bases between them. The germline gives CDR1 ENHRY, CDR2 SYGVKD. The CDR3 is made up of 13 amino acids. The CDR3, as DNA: TGTGCCATCCGCCGGGACTCCAGTTACGAGCAGTACTTC. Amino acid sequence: CAIRRDSSYEQYF.

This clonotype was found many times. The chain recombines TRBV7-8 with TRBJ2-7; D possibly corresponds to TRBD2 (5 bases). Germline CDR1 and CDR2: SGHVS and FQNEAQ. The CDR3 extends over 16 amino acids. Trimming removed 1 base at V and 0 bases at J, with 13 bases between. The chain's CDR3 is CASSLVGLGLSYEQYF. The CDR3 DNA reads TGTGCCAGCAGCTTAGTTGGGTTAGGACTCTCCTACGAGCAGTACTTC.